This is a list of T cell receptor beta chains from one sample in a study of T cell clones after liver transplantation. Some clones are missing from TCRdb's copy, which holds only in-frame ones; the method was immunoSEQ multiplex PCR. Of 90,000 to 120,000 clones in the sample, 82% were seen once. Material: CD4+ T cells from blood, obtained before liver transplant. The receptors were gathered from a human donor who received a liver transplant. The CDR3 runs from the conserved cysteine through the conserved F or W. The D gene is left open where the match is weak. The size field is filled for only some rows; it gives once, few, many or a size class.

J gene: TRBJ2-1
V gene: TRBV6-5
clone size: -
D gene: -
CDR3 DNA: TGTGCCAGCAGTTACACCGGGGGGCGCTCCTACAATGAGCAGTTCTTC
CDR3 protein: CASSYTGGRSYNEQFF

J gene: TRBJ2-1
V gene: TRBV7-2
clone size: -
D gene: TRBD2
CDR3 DNA: TGTGCCAGCAGCGCAAACCCGGGGGGCTACAATGAGCAGTTCTTC
CDR3 protein: CASSANPGGYNEQFF

J gene: TRBJ1-5
V gene: TRBV7-2
clone size: -
D gene: -
CDR3 DNA: TGTGCCAGCAGCCCACGGGTTTATGGGCCCCAGCATTTT
CDR3 protein: CASSPRVYGPQHF

J gene: TRBJ2-1
V gene: TRBV10-3
clone size: -
D gene: -
CDR3 DNA: TGTGCCATCAGTGACCAGGGACAAGTCAATGAGCAGTTCTTC
CDR3 protein: CAISDQGQVNEQFF

J gene: TRBJ2-1
V gene: TRBV4-2
clone size: -
D gene: -
CDR3 DNA: TGTGCCAGCAGCCAAGATCAACAAACCAATGAGCAGTTCTTC
CDR3 protein: CASSQDQQTNEQFF

J gene: TRBJ2-3
V gene: TRBV28
clone size: -
D gene: TRBD1
CDR3 DNA: TGTGCCAGCAGGCCCCTTGGGACAGACACAGATACGCAGTATTTT
CDR3 protein: CASRPLGTDTDTQYF

J gene: TRBJ2-7
V gene: TRBV7-2
clone size: -
D gene: -
CDR3 DNA: TGTGCCAGCAGCTCAGGGCCACCCTACGAGCAGTACTTC
CDR3 protein: CASSSGPPYEQYF

J gene: TRBJ2-7
V gene: TRBV6-5
clone size: -
D gene: TRBD1
CDR3 DNA: TGTGCCAGCAGATTGGACAGGGGGTCATACGAGCAGTACTTC
CDR3 protein: CASRLDRGSYEQYF

J gene: TRBJ1-2
V gene: TRBV27
clone size: -
D gene: TRBD1
CDR3 DNA: TGTGCCAGCAGAACCCGGGGACAGGGAAACTATGGCTACACCTTC
CDR3 protein: CASRTRGQGNYGYTF

J gene: TRBJ1-2
V gene: TRBV6-1
clone size: -
D gene: TRBD1
CDR3 DNA: TGTGCCAGCAGTGTCGGGACAGGGTTAAACTATGGCTACACCTTC
CDR3 protein: CASSVGTGLNYGYTF

J gene: TRBJ2-7
V gene: TRBV4-2
clone size: -
D gene: TRBD2
CDR3 DNA: TGTGCCAGCAGCCAAGAGGGAAGGCGGGGGGGCCCCTTGTACGAGCAGTACTTC
CDR3 protein: CASSQEGRRGGPLYEQYF

J gene: TRBJ1-4
V gene: TRBV5-6
clone size: -
D gene: TRBD1
CDR3 DNA: TGTGCCAGCAGCTTGTGGGGGACAGCTGCAACTAATGAAAAACTGTTTTTT
CDR3 protein: CASSLWGTAATNEKLFF

J gene: TRBJ2-3
V gene: TRBV6-5
clone size: -
D gene: -
CDR3 DNA: TGTGCCAGCAGAAGGGCGAACACAGATACGCAGTATTTT
CDR3 protein: CASRRANTDTQYF

J gene: TRBJ1-1
V gene: TRBV7-9
clone size: -
D gene: -
CDR3 DNA: TGTGCCAGCAGCCCTACCGGGACGGGGAACACTGAAGCTTTCTTT
CDR3 protein: CASSPTGTGNTEAFF

J gene: TRBJ2-3
V gene: TRBV10-2
clone size: -
D gene: -
CDR3 DNA: TGCGCCAGCTTGGCAGGGAGCACAGATACGCAGTATTTT
CDR3 protein: CASLAGSTDTQYF

J gene: TRBJ1-6
V gene: TRBV6-5
clone size: -
D gene: -
CDR3 DNA: TGTGCCAGCAGTTACCAGGGGCGATTAAATTCACCCCTCCACTTT
CDR3 protein: CASSYQGRLNSPLHF

J gene: TRBJ2-2
V gene: TRBV7-3
clone size: -
D gene: -
CDR3 DNA: TGTGCCAGCAGCTTAACGGGAGACACCGGGGAGCTGTTTTTT
CDR3 protein: CASSLTGDTGELFF

J gene: TRBJ2-7
V gene: TRBV15
clone size: -
D gene: TRBD2
CDR3 DNA: TGTGCCACCAGCAGACTTAGGACTAGCGGCATGAACGAGCAGTACTTC
CDR3 protein: CATSRLRTSGMNEQYF

J gene: TRBJ2-3
V gene: TRBV11-1
clone size: -
D gene: -
CDR3 DNA: TGTGCCAGCAGCCCCAGGGGTTACACAGATACGCAGTATTTT
CDR3 protein: CASSPRGYTDTQYF

J gene: TRBJ2-6
V gene: TRBV5-1
clone size: -
D gene: -
CDR3 DNA: TGCGCCAGCAGCTTGGCGGGAATGGCTGGGGCCAACGTCCTGACTTTC
CDR3 protein: CASSLAGMAGANVLTF

J gene: TRBJ2-3
V gene: TRBV29-1
clone size: few
D gene: -
CDR3 DNA: TGCAGCGTCCGAACGTGGGGGGGCGAGACAGATACGCAGTATTTT
CDR3 protein: CSVRTWGGETDTQYF

J gene: TRBJ1-2
V gene: TRBV4-3
clone size: few
D gene: -
CDR3 DNA: TGCGCCAGCAGCCAAGAAACCCGAAACTATGGCTACACCTTC
CDR3 protein: CASSQETRNYGYTF

J gene: TRBJ1-1
V gene: TRBV18
clone size: -
D gene: TRBD1
CDR3 DNA: TGTGCCAGCTCAAAAAGACAGGGGGCGGACACTGAAGCTTTCTTT
CDR3 protein: CASSKRQGADTEAFF

J gene: TRBJ1-6
V gene: TRBV6-4
clone size: -
D gene: -
CDR3 DNA: TGTGCCAGCAGTCCCACATTACAGTCACCCCTCCACTTT
CDR3 protein: CASSPTLQSPLHF

J gene: TRBJ2-5
V gene: TRBV30
clone size: -
D gene: -
CDR3 DNA: TGTGCCGGCTCCCAGGGCCAAGAGACCCAGTACTTC
CDR3 protein: CAGSQGQETQYF

J gene: TRBJ1-1
V gene: TRBV7-9
clone size: -
D gene: TRBD1
CDR3 DNA: TGTGCCAGCAGCTTGGGCAGGGGGACGAAGGTGAACACTGAAGCTTTCTTT
CDR3 protein: CASSLGRGTKVNTEAFF

J gene: TRBJ2-1
V gene: TRBV5-1
clone size: -
D gene: -
CDR3 DNA: TGCGCCAGCAGCTTGGTGTCTCACGGTGGCAATGAGCAGTTCTTC
CDR3 protein: CASSLVSHGGNEQFF

J gene: TRBJ2-7
V gene: TRBV11-3
clone size: few
D gene: -
CDR3 DNA: TGTGCCAGCAGTCACGGTCCCTACGAGCAGTACTTC
CDR3 protein: CASSHGPYEQYF

J gene: TRBJ2-5
V gene: TRBV28
clone size: few
D gene: -
CDR3 DNA: TGTGCCAGCAGTACCCCTGGGCAGGGCGTAGAGACCCAGTACTTC
CDR3 protein: CASSTPGQGVETQYF

J gene: TRBJ1-2
V gene: TRBV6-4
clone size: -
D gene: -
CDR3 DNA: TGTGCCAGCAGTGACACTTTTCGAGGTGGCTACACCTTC
CDR3 protein: CASSDTFRGGYTF

J gene: TRBJ2-7
V gene: TRBV12-5
clone size: -
D gene: TRBD1
CDR3 DNA: TGTGCTAGTGGAACAGGGGGCGTCTACGAGCAGTACTTC
CDR3 protein: CASGTGGVYEQYF

J gene: TRBJ1-6
V gene: TRBV4-1
clone size: once
D gene: -
CDR3 DNA: TGCGCCAGCAGCCACCCCGGAGGTTATAATTCACCCCTCCACTTT
CDR3 protein: CASSHPGGYNSPLHF

J gene: TRBJ2-7
V gene: TRBV7-9
clone size: -
D gene: TRBD2
CDR3 DNA: TGTGCCAGCAGCTTAACCGAGGCTAGCGGGAGTAGAAACGAGCAGTACTTC
CDR3 protein: CASSLTEASGSRNEQYF

J gene: TRBJ2-1
V gene: TRBV5-1
clone size: -
D gene: TRBD1
CDR3 DNA: TGCGCCAGCAGCTTCAGGACAGGGGAGAATGAGCAGTTCTTC
CDR3 protein: CASSFRTGENEQFF

J gene: TRBJ2-4
V gene: TRBV5-1
clone size: -
D gene: TRBD2
CDR3 DNA: TGCGCCAGCAGCTCCGGACTAGCGGGAGGGCCGGGAGCCAAAAACATTCAGTACTTC
CDR3 protein: CASSSGLAGGPGAKNIQYF

J gene: TRBJ2-7
V gene: TRBV5-1
clone size: -
D gene: -
CDR3 DNA: TGCGCCAGCAGCCCTGAGTTGAGCTCCTACGAGCAGTACTTC
CDR3 protein: CASSPELSSYEQYF

J gene: TRBJ2-7
V gene: TRBV6-5
clone size: -
D gene: -
CDR3 DNA: TGTGCCACGCGGGACCCGGGGGAGCAGTACTTC
CDR3 protein: CATRDPGEQYF

J gene: TRBJ1-2
V gene: TRBV11-2
clone size: -
D gene: TRBD1
CDR3 DNA: TGTGCCAGCAGCTTAGGGGGCACCGGGACAGGGTATGGCTACACCTTC
CDR3 protein: CASSLGGTGTGYGYTF

J gene: TRBJ2-1
V gene: TRBV5-1
clone size: once
D gene: -
CDR3 DNA: TGCGCCAGCAGCTTGGTTGGGACCTCCAATGAGCAGTTCTTC
CDR3 protein: CASSLVGTSNEQFF

J gene: TRBJ2-1
V gene: TRBV7-2
clone size: -
D gene: -
CDR3 DNA: TGTGCCAGCAGCCACGGGACCGGCTGGGAGCAGTTCTTC
CDR3 protein: CASSHGTGWEQFF

J gene: TRBJ2-5
V gene: TRBV5-1
clone size: -
D gene: -
CDR3 DNA: TGCGCCAGCAAGTGGGGCTGGCGGGATGGAATCCAAGAGACCCAGTACTTC
CDR3 protein: CASKWGWRDGIQETQYF

J gene: TRBJ2-7
V gene: TRBV28
clone size: -
D gene: TRBD1
CDR3 DNA: TGTGCCAGCAGTTGGACAGGCAGTAGTTCCTACGAGCAGTACTTC
CDR3 protein: CASSWTGSSSYEQYF

J gene: TRBJ1-2
V gene: TRBV25-1
clone size: -
D gene: -
CDR3 DNA: TGTGCCAGCAGTGAATATATTCGGGATTGGGGGGACGGCTACACCTTC
CDR3 protein: CASSEYIRDWGDGYTF

J gene: TRBJ1-1
V gene: TRBV7-8
clone size: -
D gene: -
CDR3 DNA: TGTGCCAGCAGCCCGCGAAGGGGGGGCACTGAAGCTTTCTTT
CDR3 protein: CASSPRRGGTEAFF

J gene: TRBJ1-3
V gene: TRBV29-1
clone size: -
D gene: TRBD1
CDR3 DNA: TGCAGCGTTCGTCCTGACAGGGGGGCTGGAAACACCATATATTTT
CDR3 protein: CSVRPDRGAGNTIYF

J gene: TRBJ2-3
V gene: TRBV5-6
clone size: -
D gene: -
CDR3 DNA: TGTGCCAGCAGCATTCGACATTTTCTAGGCACAGATACGCAGTATTTT
CDR3 protein: CASSIRHFLGTDTQYF